The present T cell receptor (beta chain) was sequenced within a study of blood T cell repertoires in COVID-19 (dated by TCRdb to about 2020). Some background on the complete study: Samples from collaborators originated in the United States, Italy and Spain and spanned both the acute and convalescent phases of COVID-19. Samples came from the ongoing ImmuneRACE study (first 160 participants) plus 1,254 subjects from 6 global collaborators. HLA class I and class II types, where available, came from metadata supplied by the sample provider rather than from assay-based typing. The material from the prospective study consisted of cDNA or gDNA derived from T cells, B-cell-depleted T cells, or PBMCs. The repertoires were made available in a free public database intended to serve as a resource for research on the immune response to SARS-CoV-2. A de-identified subject ID, COVID-19 status, age in years and sex were almost always included in the sample metadata. Deeply sampled blood TCRbeta repertoires from subjects exposed to, actively infected with, or recovered from COVID-19 were included in the dataset.

One collaborating source in Seattle enrolled patients during active infection and followed them longitudinally through the course of disease. Each collaborating institution followed its own protocols to collect whole blood in K2EDTA tubes. Collaborator samples were shipped for TCRbeta analysis as frozen whole blood, isolated PBMCs, or DNA extracted from either sample type. Here is what the overall study found, with its caveats: Clinical and demographic metadata were provided uncurated, with the amount varying by source and participant.

TCRbeta CDR3 regions were amplified from genomic DNA by means of the immunoSEQ Assay, a bias-controlled multiplex PCR. Turning to the authors' computational methods: Nucleated cell counts per sample were estimated from amplification of reference gene primers within the assay. To quantify the absolute abundance of each unique TCRbeta CDR3 rearrangement, sequence reads were collapsed and filtered. For each sample, productive Simpson clonality was calculated as the square root of Simpson's diversity index over productive rearrangements. This immuneACCESS table, as held by TCRdb, lists in-frame sequences with V and J called but not all clones. Of the missing ones, under half trace to an unresolved V gene in checked studies; the others have no known cause. That table supplies the V and J calls and clone size; D and trimming were determined from the DNA. Here the sample has more than 350,000 clones; 89% occur a single time. In total, the top ten clones hold about 3% of the sample.

Note on this clone: There is no known antigen for this receptor. No quality values exist for individual bases; no much larger clone is one base distant.

Including the terminal cysteine and phenylalanine, the CDR3 comprises 15 residues. The sequence is cut down to CDR3 DNA, 45 bases in frame from base 1. At the junction V is shortened by 1 base and J by 2 bases, with 11 bases in between. For CDR1 and CDR2, the germline V gene lists SGHNT and YENEEA. The chain couples TRBV11-3 to TRBJ2-5; no D gene call is confident. This sequence was found in a woman in her twenties or thirties with COVID-19, enrolled during active disease. Sequencing was done on a sample of peripheral blood. The CDR3 region reads CASSLGAGHQETQYF. The DNA sequence reads TGTGCCAGCAGCTTAGGCGCAGGTCATCAAGAGACCCAGTACTTC.